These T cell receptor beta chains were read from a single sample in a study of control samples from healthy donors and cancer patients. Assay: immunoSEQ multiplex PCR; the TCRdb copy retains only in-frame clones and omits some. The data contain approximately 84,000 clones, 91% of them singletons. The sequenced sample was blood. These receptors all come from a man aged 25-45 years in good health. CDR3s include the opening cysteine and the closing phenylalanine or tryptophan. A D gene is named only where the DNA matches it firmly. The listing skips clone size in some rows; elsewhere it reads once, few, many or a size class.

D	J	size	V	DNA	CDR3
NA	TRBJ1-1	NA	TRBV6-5	TGTGCCAGCAGTTTCCCCGGACAGCTTGGAGAAGCTTTCTTT	CASSFPGQLGEAFF
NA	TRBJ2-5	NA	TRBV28	TGTGCCAGCAGGCAGAAAGGAGAGACCCAGTACTTC	CASRQKGETQYF
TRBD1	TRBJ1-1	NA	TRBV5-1	TGCGCCAGCAGCGATACAGGGGGGACCACTGAAGCTTTCTTT	CASSDTGGTTEAFF
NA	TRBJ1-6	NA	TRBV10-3	TGTGCCATCAGTGAAAGGGGCTTAGTAAATTCACCCCTCCACTTT	CAISERGLVNSPLHF
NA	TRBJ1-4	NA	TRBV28	TGTGCCAGCGCCCCTCGAACGCTCAGGGATTATGAAAAACTGTTTTTT	CASAPRTLRDYEKLFF
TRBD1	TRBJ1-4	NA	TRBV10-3	TGTGCCATCAGTGGGGACAGTACTAATAAACTGTTTTTT	CAISGDSTNKLFF
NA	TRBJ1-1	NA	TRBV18	TGTGCCAGCTCACCATATGATAGGAGGCAGAATGAAGCTTTCTTT	CASSPYDRRQNEAFF
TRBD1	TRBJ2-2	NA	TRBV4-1	TGCGCCAGCAGCCAAGAAGGGGGCCCAGCCTCTGGGGAGCTGTTTTTT	CASSQEGGPASGELFF
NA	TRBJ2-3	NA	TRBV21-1	TGTGCCAGCCGCAATCGGACTAGGGTGGCAGATACGCAGTATTTT	CASRNRTRVADTQYF
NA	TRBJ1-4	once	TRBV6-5	TGTGCCAGCAGTCTTCGACCCGCAGGGGAAAAACTGTTTTTT	CASSLRPAGEKLFF
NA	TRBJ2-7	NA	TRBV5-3	TGTGCCAGAAGCTTGGCCGGGACCGAGACCTACGAGCAGTACTTC	CARSLAGTETYEQYF
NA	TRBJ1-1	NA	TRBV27	TGTGCCAGCAGTTTAGAGGGTCGGGGGGTGGTCGCTGAAGCTTTCTTT	CASSLEGRGVVAEAFF
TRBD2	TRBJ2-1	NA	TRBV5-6	TGTGCCAGCAGCTTTACTAGCGGGAGTGCATACAATGAGCAGTTCTTC	CASSFTSGSAYNEQFF
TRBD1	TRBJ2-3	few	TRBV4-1	TGCGCCAGCAGCCAAGATTCGATAGGGACTTGGGGGACAGGGGGCACAGATACGCAGTATTTT	CASSQDSIGTWGTGGTDTQYF
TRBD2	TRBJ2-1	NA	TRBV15	TGTGCCACCAGCAGGGCCTTACTAGCGGGAGGACCCAATGAGCAGTTCTTC	CATSRALLAGGPNEQFF
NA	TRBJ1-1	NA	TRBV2	TGTGCCAGAGCGGTCGAAGTGAACACTGAAGCTTTCTTT	CARAVEVNTEAFF
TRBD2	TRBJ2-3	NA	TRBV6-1	TGTGCCAGCAGTGAAATTGCTAGCGGGGGGGCCTCAGATACGCAGTATTTT	CASSEIASGGASDTQYF
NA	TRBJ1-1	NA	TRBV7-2	TGTGCCAGCAGCCCCTATCAGGGTTTTGCTGAAGCTTTCTTT	CASSPYQGFAEAFF
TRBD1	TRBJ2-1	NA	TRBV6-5	TGTGCCACCAGGGGGTACAATGAGCAGTTCTTC	CATRGYNEQFF
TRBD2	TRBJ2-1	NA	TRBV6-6	TGTGCCAGCAGTCGGACTAGCGGGACCGATTCCTACAATGAGCAGTTCTTC	CASSRTSGTDSYNEQFF
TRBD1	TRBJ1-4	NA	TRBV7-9	TGTGCCAGCAGCTTAGTTGGGACAGGGGTCGAAAAACTGTTTTTT	CASSLVGTGVEKLFF
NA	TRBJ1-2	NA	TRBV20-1	TGCAGTGCCCTGGAGGACTATGGCTACACCTTC	CSALEDYGYTF
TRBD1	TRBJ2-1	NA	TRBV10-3	TGTGCCACCGGACAGGAACCCCTTAATGAGCAGTTCTTC	CATGQEPLNEQFF
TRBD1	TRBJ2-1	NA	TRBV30	TGTGCCTCCAGGACAGGGGGCTACAATGAGCAGTTCTTC	CASRTGGYNEQFF
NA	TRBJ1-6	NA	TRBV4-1	TGCGCCAGCAGCCAAGAGCAAGGCAGGCGGTATAATTCACCCCTCCACTTT	CASSQEQGRRYNSPLHF
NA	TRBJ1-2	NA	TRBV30	TGTGCCTGGAGTTACAGGACTAACTATGGCTACACCTTC	CAWSYRTNYGYTF